This T cell receptor (beta chain) was recorded in a study of technical replicates of blood from a handful of donors. The length of the CDR3 is 15 residues. V dropped 6 bases and J dropped 5 bases, with 19 bases sitting between them. Germline CDR1 is MDHEN and CDR2 is SYDVKM. Clones were sequenced by immunoSEQ multiplex PCR, and TCRdb holds only the in-frame ones, with some missing. This table has 75,000 to 90,000 clones, 95% to 98% appearing once. The rearrangement joins TRBV28 to TRBJ2-5, with a weak D call TRBD1 (7 bases). This clonotype originated in a human donor in good health. The source material was T cells isolated from PBMCs. This CDR3 is CASSIDRAGRETQYF. The CDR3, as DNA: TGTGCCAGCAGCATAGACAGGGCGGGACGGGAGACCCAGTACTTC.